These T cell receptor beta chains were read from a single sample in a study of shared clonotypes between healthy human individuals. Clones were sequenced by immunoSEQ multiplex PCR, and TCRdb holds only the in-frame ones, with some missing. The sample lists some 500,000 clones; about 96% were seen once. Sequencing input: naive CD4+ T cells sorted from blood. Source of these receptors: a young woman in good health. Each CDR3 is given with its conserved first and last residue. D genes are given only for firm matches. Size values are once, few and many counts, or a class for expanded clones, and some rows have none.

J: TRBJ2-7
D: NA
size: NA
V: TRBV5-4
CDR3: CASSLGPGGGSSYEQYF
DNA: TGTGCCAGCAGCTTGGGCCCAGGGGGAGGGAGCTCCTACGAGCAGTACTTC

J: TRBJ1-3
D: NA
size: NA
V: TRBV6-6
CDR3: CASNLPFHSGNTIYF
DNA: TGTGCCAGCAACCTCCCATTTCACTCTGGAAACACCATATATTTT

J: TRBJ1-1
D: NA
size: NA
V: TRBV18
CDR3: CASSQQNTEAFF
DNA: TGTGCCAGCTCACAACAGAACACTGAAGCTTTCTTT

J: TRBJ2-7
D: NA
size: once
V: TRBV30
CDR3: CAWSFIYSYEQYF
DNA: TGTGCCTGGAGTTTCATCTATTCCTACGAGCAGTACTTC

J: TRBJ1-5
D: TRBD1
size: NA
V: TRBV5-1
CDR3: CASSFGQGSNQPQHF
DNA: TGCGCCAGCAGCTTCGGACAGGGGAGCAATCAGCCCCAGCATTTT

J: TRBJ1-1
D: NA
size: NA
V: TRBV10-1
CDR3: CASSDGMNTEAFF
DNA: TGCGCCAGCAGTGACGGGATGAACACTGAAGCTTTCTTT

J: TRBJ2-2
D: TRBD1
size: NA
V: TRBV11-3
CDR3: CASNTGTGTNTGELFF
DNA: TGTGCCAGCAACACCGGGACAGGAACGAACACCGGGGAGCTGTTTTTT

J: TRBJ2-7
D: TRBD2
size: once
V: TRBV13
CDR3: CASSLTGLAGGSSYEQYF
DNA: TGTGCCAGCAGCCTTACGGGACTAGCGGGTGGGAGCTCCTACGAGCAGTACTTC

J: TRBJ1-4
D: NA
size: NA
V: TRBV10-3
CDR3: CAIMGGRVNRDQNEKLFF
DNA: TGTGCCATCATGGGGGGGCGAGTTAACCGGGATCAAAATGAAAAACTGTTTTTT

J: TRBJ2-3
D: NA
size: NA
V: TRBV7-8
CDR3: CASSLREGSDTQYF
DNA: TGTGCCAGCAGCTTACGAGAGGGGTCGGATACGCAGTATTTT

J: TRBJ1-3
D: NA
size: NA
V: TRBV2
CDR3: CASSPNGGAGNTIYF
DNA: TGTGCCAGCAGCCCCAACGGGGGGGCGGGAAACACCATATATTTT

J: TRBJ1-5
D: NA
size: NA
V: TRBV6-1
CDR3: CASSEVDRQPQHF
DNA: TGTGCCAGCAGTGAAGTAGACAGGCAGCCCCAGCATTTT

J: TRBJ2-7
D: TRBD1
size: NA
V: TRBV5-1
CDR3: CASSPDRVGTYEQYF
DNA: TGCGCCAGCAGCCCCGACAGGGTAGGGACCTACGAGCAGTACTTC

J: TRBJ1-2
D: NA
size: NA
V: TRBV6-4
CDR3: CASSVAAGGYTF
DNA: TGTGCCAGCAGTGTGGCGGCGGGTGGCTACACCTTC

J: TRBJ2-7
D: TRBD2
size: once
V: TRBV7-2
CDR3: CASSLLPSQIAGEQYF
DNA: TGTGCCAGCAGCCTCCTACCGTCTCAAATAGCGGGTGAGCAGTACTTC

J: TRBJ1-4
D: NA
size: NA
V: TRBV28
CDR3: CASSLGTVVEALFF
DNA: TGTGCCAGCAGCCTCGGGACGGTTGTAGAAGCTCTGTTTTTT

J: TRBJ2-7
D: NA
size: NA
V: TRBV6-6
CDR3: CASSHGSFYEQYF
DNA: TGTGCCAGCAGTCACGGATCCTTTTACGAGCAGTACTTC

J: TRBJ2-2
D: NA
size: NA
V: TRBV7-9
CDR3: CASSLYGDFGTGELFF
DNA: TGTGCCAGCAGCTTATACGGGGACTTTGGCACCGGGGAGCTGTTTTTT

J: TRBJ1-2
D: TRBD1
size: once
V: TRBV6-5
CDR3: CASSYSKGQGFGYTF
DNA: TGTGCCAGCAGTTACTCGAAGGGACAGGGCTTCGGCTACACCTTC

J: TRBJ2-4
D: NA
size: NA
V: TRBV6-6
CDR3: CASSHLGVSKNIQYF
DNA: TGTGCCAGCAGTCACCTGGGCGTGTCCAAAAACATTCAGTACTTC

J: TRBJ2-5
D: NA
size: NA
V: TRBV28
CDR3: CASSEGGISQETQYF
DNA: TGTGCCAGCAGCGAGGGGGGCATTTCACAAGAGACCCAGTACTTC

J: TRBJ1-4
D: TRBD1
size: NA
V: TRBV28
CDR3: CATGDPGQGGEKLFF
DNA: TGTGCCACCGGCGACCCGGGACAGGGAGGCGAAAAACTGTTTTTT

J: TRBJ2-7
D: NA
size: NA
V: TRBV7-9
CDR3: CASSLAETGKSYEQYF
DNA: TGTGCCAGCAGCTTAGCTGAGACAGGTAAATCCTACGAGCAGTACTTC

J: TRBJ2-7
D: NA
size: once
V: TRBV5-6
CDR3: CASSLGTAGAYEQYF
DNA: TGTGCCAGCAGCTTGGGGACCGCTGGGGCATACGAGCAGTACTTC

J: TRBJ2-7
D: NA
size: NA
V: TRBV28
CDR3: CASSLVLGASYEQYF
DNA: TGTGCCAGCAGTTTAGTCTTGGGGGCCTCCTACGAGCAGTACTTC

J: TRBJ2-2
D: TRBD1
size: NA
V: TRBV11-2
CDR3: CASRRTGATGELFF
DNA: TGTGCCAGCAGACGGACAGGGGCCACCGGGGAGCTGTTTTTT

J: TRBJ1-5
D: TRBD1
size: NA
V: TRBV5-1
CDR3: CASSPGGGAGNQPQHF
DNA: TGCGCCAGCAGCCCGGGAGGGGGCGCGGGCAATCAGCCCCAGCATTTT